This TCR beta chain is drawn from a study of early T cells in non-severe SARS-CoV-2 infection. Study-wide context: Chains were not paired, and sequencing was done on bulk RNA from unsorted whole blood.

Trimming stripped 5 bases from V and 2 bases from J, with 10 bases between. In germline, CDR1 is SGHTA, CDR2 FQGNSA. The CDR3 runs to 13 residues. Individual cDNA molecules each received unique molecular identifiers attached to them. One entry per CDR3 protein results from TCRdb running MiXCR on the 5' RACE reads. Of 60,000 or so distinct CDR3 sequences listed, about 15% are singletons. Worth noting for this clonotype: Its antigen is as yet unknown.

Points from the study as a whole: Matching against VDJdb likely underestimated virus-specific expansions, favoring anti-spike CD8.

The TCR was taken from an adult who was a healthcare worker with PCR-confirmed SARS-CoV-2 infection or an uninfected control (not recorded which). This specimen was whole blood, taken at baseline. This chain uses TRBV7-2 with TRBJ2-7; D may be TRBD1 (5 bases). The CDR3: CASSRETAYEQYF. DNA of the CDR3: TGTGCCAGCAGCCGAGAGACAGCCTACGAGCAGTACTTC.